These T cell receptor beta chains were read from a single sample in a study of T cell responses to AZD1222 COVID-19 vaccine. Only in-frame clones appear in the TCRdb table, and some are missing; sequencing was by immunoSEQ multiplex PCR. The table shows about 70,000 clones, with 85% occurring only once. Sequenced here: peripheral blood, sampled on day 0 of AZD1222 vaccination. These TCRs come from an adult in good health. CDR3s include the opening cysteine and the closing phenylalanine or tryptophan. A D gene is named only where the DNA matches it firmly. Clone size appears in some rows only: once, few, many, or a class for an expanded clone.

D,J,size,V,CDR3,DNA
.,TRBJ1-2,.,TRBV21-1,CAREEAGRGRVLYGYTF,TGTGCCAGGGAGGAGGCGGGCAGGGGGCGCGTCCTTTATGGCTACACCTTC
.,TRBJ1-1,.,TRBV9,CASSVAPLNTEAFF,TGTGCCAGCAGCGTAGCTCCGTTGAACACTGAAGCTTTCTTT
.,TRBJ2-7,few,TRBV12-3/TRBV12-4,CASSFTGFEQYF,TGTGCCAGCAGTTTTACAGGTTTCGAGCAGTACTTC
.,TRBJ1-1,.,TRBV19,CASSIWFPGVFESTEAFF,TGTGCCAGTAGTATTTGGTTTCCAGGGGTTTTTGAAAGCACTGAAGCTTTCTTT
.,TRBJ2-3,.,TRBV12-2,CASRPKSRLTDTQYF,TGTGCAAGTCGCCCCAAGTCTAGGCTCACAGATACGCAGTATTTT
TRBD1,TRBJ1-1,.,TRBV7-9,CASSSSGDSEAFF,TGTGCCAGCAGCTCATCCGGGGACAGTGAAGCTTTCTTT
TRBD2,TRBJ2-7,.,TRBV6-2/TRBV6-3,CASSFPPGLASSYEQYF,TGTGCCAGCAGTTTCCCCCCGGGACTAGCTTCCTCCTACGAGCAGTACTTC
.,TRBJ2-5,.,TRBV3-1/TRBV3-2,CASSRDRKRGTQYF,TGTGCCAGCAGTCGGGATCGAAAAAGAGGGACCCAGTACTTC
TRBD2,TRBJ2-6,.,TRBV5-4,CASSLSAGVGSGANVLTF,TGTGCCAGCAGCTTGTCAGCGGGGGTTGGATCTGGGGCCAACGTCCTGACTTTC
.,TRBJ1-4,.,TRBV5-1,CASSLAAAGFTNEKLFF,TGCGCCAGCAGCTTGGCGGCTGCGGGGTTCACTAATGAAAAACTGTTTTTT
TRBD1,TRBJ1-4,.,TRBV5-1,CASSLATGGLEKLFF,TGCGCCAGCAGCTTGGCGACAGGGGGATTAGAAAAACTGTTTTTT
.,TRBJ2-2,.,TRBV6-5,CASSYTGANTGELFF,TGTGCCAGCAGTTACACCGGGGCGAACACCGGGGAGCTGTTTTTT
TRBD2,TRBJ2-3,few,TRBV7-8,CASSLVPTSGDTQYF,TGTGCCAGCAGCTTAGTCCCGACTAGCGGAGATACGCAGTATTTT
.,TRBJ2-7,few,TRBV7-9,CASRRTDHPTSYEQYF,TGTGCCAGCAGACGAACAGACCACCCTACCTCCTACGAGCAGTACTTC
.,TRBJ1-2,.,TRBV19,CASSMGGTDYGYTF,TGTGCCAGTAGTATGGGCGGGACTGACTATGGCTACACCTTC
.,TRBJ2-7,few,TRBV4-1,CASSQEDTNSYEQYF,TGCGCCAGCAGCCAAGAAGATACAAACTCCTACGAGCAGTACTTC
.,TRBJ2-7,.,TRBV7-9,CASGDSPYEQYF,TGTGCCAGCGGAGACAGTCCCTACGAGCAGTACTTC
.,TRBJ2-1,.,TRBV6-5,CASTQLTNNEQFF,TGTGCCAGCACACAGTTAACTAACAATGAGCAGTTCTTC
.,TRBJ2-2,once,TRBV7-9,CASSFSGSLVTGELFF,TGTGCCAGCAGCTTCTCAGGGAGTCTTGTGACCGGGGAGCTGTTTTTT
TRBD1,TRBJ2-2,.,TRBV5-6,CASSRTDRAVTGELFF,TGTGCCAGCAGCAGGACGGACAGGGCGGTCACCGGGGAGCTGTTTTTT
.,TRBJ1-2,.,TRBV30,CAWRAGRYTF,TGTGCCTGGAGAGCGGGACGCTACACCTTC